The 3 T cell receptor beta chains listed next were all sequenced from one sample in a study of CD8+ T cells in alopecia areata. cDNA serving as the sequencing template came from extracted, reverse transcribed RNA. TCRdb's copy holds only in-frame clones and misses some; the assay was immunoSEQ multiplex PCR. Among 190,000 or so clones listed, approximately 60% were seen once. Treatment specified: oral pan-JAK inhibitor, 5-10 mg twice daily. This material consisted of CD4+ T cells sorted from blood, taken at week 4, from a patient treated with tofacitinib. These TCRs come from a human donor with alopecia areata.

The rearrangement uses TRBV10-3 and TRBJ1-2; D is perhaps TRBD1 (6 bases). V lost 3 bases and J lost 8, with 19 bases in between. The CDR3 runs 15 residues. Germline V CDR1 and CDR2: ENHRY, SYGVKD. The CDR3 here is CAISERMTGGKGYTF. The CDR3, as DNA: TGTGCCATCAGTGAAAGGATGACAGGAGGGAAAGGCTACACCTTC.

The genes are TRBV29-1 and TRBJ2-5; D uncertain. The tail of the sequence fits TRBJ2-7 better, so the J call may be wrong. CDR3 length: 12 residues. Germline values: CDR1 SQVTM, CDR2 ANQGSEA. Here the CDR3 DNA reads TGCAGCGTTGGCAAGACGGGTGGCGAGCAGTACTTC. Translating gives CSVGKTGGEQYF.

J is TRBJ2-2 and V is TRBV19, with D uncertain. In germline, CDR1 is LNHDA, CDR2 SQIVND (reference sequence). Trimming stripped 1 base from V and 1 base from J, with 4 bases between. This CDR3 contains 14 residues. For the CDR3, the DNA is TGTGCCAGTAGTATAGGGCAGAACACCGGGGAGCTGTTTTTT. It yields the protein CASSIGQNTGELFF.